Detailed here is one TCR beta chain. What it recognizes is unknown. This specimen belongs to a study of cytomegalovirus exposure and HLA in healthy donors. Whole-study findings and limits: Researchers reported that a few CMV-associated chains were confirmed in vitro as CMV antigen-specific. Analyses of presence/absence relied on an assumption of roughly uniform sequencing depth across donors. Judged likely to be a sequencing artifact was a cluster of highly shared sequence variants. In a later analysis, productive TCRs from donors in an Asian-associated ancestry cluster reportedly carried fewer N-insertions than the cohort mean.

The CDR3 is 15 amino acids. Germline-derived CDR1 and CDR2 are LNHDA and SQIVND (reference sequence). The V gene lost 5 bases and the J gene lost 0 bases, with 13 bases spanning the gap. This PCR relied on a set of 60 Vbeta primers and 13 Jbeta primers. Clones were read by immunoSEQ multiplex PCR, and TCRdb kept only the in-frame ones, dropping some. The sample includes about 150,000 clones, roughly 81% of them seen just once. This clonotype was obtained from a woman aged 18-29 years in good health and CMV-seronegative. The chain uses TRBV19 and TRBJ1-1, with D perhaps TRBD1 (6 bases). Sequencing used PBMCs. In DNA, the CDR3 is TGTGCCAGTAGTCTAAGGACAGTCATGAACACTGAAGCTTTCTTT. Its translation: CASSLRTVMNTEAFF.